This is a list of T cell receptor beta chains from one sample in a study of OX40 agonist ivuxolimab in advanced cancers. The data were produced by immunoSEQ multiplex PCR, yet TCRdb's version contains in-frame clones alone and is incomplete. The sample holds roughly 90,000 clones; approximately 91% are singletons and the top ten take 0.7% to 0.9%. The sequencing used CD4+ or CD8+ T cells sorted from blood, collected in a trial of the OX40 agonist ivuxolimab. These receptors all come from an adult with an advanced solid tumor such as melanoma, head and neck, liver or kidney cancer. The CDR3 runs from the conserved cysteine through the conserved F or W. Each record gives: V gene, clone size, CDR3 length, D gene, J gene, CDR3 DNA, CDR3 protein. D genes are given only for firm matches. Rows give clone size only sometimes, using once, few, many, or a class for an expanded clone.

TRBV7-9	.	13	.	TRBJ2-1	TGTGCCAGCAGCTTATGGGGGTCTAATGAGCAGTTCTTC	CASSLWGSNEQFF
TRBV2	.	14	TRBD1	TRBJ2-7	TGTGCCAGCAGTGGGACAGGGCCGCCCTACGAGCAGTACTTC	CASSGTGPPYEQYF
TRBV5-1	.	15	.	TRBJ2-6	TGCGCCAGCAGCTTGGTGACAGCTGGGGCCAACGTCCTGACTTTC	CASSLVTAGANVLTF
TRBV7-9	.	11	.	TRBJ1-1	TGTGCCAGCAGCTTGGGTTTTGAAGCTTTCTTT	CASSLGFEAFF
TRBV4-1	few	16	TRBD2	TRBJ2-5	TGCGCCAGCAGCCAACCGCTCCTAGCGGGCCAAGAGACCCAGTACTTC	CASSQPLLAGQETQYF
TRBV27	.	13	.	TRBJ2-7	TGTGCCAGCAGTTTAAAAACGGGACACGAGCAGTACTTC	CASSLKTGHEQYF
TRBV28	.	16	.	TRBJ2-2	TGTGCCAGCAGTTTACCCCGCCGACTTGACACCGGGGAGCTGTTTTTT	CASSLPRRLDTGELFF
TRBV29-1	.	14	TRBD2	TRBJ2-7	TGCAGCGTCCAACAACTAGCGGGAGCTCACGAGCAGTACTTC	CSVQQLAGAHEQYF
TRBV27	once	13	TRBD1	TRBJ2-3	TGTGCCAGCAGTAGGGGGCTGGGTGATACGCAGTATTTT	CASSRGLGDTQYF
TRBV18	.	12	TRBD2	TRBJ2-1	TGTGCCAGCTCACCGGGGACTAGCGGGCCTATCTTC	CASSPGTSGPIF
TRBV7-2	.	15	.	TRBJ2-2	TGTGCCAGCCAAGACAGAAAAACCAACACCGGGGAGCTGTTTTTT	CASQDRKTNTGELFF
TRBV4-1	once	15	TRBD1	TRBJ1-4	TGCGCCAGCAGCCAGACAGGGCATCGGGGTGAAAAACTGTTTTTT	CASSQTGHRGEKLFF
TRBV18	.	15	TRBD1	TRBJ1-2	TGTGCCAGCTCACCAGGACAGGGGGCGACCTTTGGCTACACCTTC	CASSPGQGATFGYTF
TRBV28	.	14	.	TRBJ2-7	TGTGCCAGCAGTACTCCCGGACATGACTACGAGCAGTACTTC	CASSTPGHDYEQYF
TRBV5-1	.	16	.	TRBJ2-2	TGCGCCAGCAGCCTTGAGGCAGGGGCGAACACCGGGGAGCTGTTTTTT	CASSLEAGANTGELFF
TRBV5-1	.	15	TRBD2	TRBJ2-1	TGCGCCAGCAGCTCCGCTTACGGGACTAGCCTTGAGCAGTTCTTC	CASSSAYGTSLEQFF
TRBV6-5	few	11	.	TRBJ1-1	TGTGCCAGCAGTTCAACCACTGAAGCTTTCTTT	CASSSTTEAFF
TRBV27	.	22	TRBD2	TRBJ2-2	TGTGCCAGCCATAAGTTAGGACAGGGCCGACTAGCGGGAGGAACGGACACCGGGGAGCTGTTTTTT	CASHKLGQGRLAGGTDTGELFF